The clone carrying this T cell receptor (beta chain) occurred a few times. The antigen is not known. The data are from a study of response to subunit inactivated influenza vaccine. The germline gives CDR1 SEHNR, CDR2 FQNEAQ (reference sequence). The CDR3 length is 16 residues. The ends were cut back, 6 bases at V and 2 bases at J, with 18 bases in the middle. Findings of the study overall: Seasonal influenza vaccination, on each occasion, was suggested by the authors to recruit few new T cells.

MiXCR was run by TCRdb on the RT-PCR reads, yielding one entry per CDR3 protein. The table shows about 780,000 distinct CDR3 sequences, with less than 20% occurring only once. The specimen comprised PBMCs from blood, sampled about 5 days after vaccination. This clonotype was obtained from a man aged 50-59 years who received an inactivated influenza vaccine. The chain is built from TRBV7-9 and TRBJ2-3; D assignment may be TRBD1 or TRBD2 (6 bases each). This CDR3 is CASRPMRWGATDTQYF. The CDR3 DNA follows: TGTGCCAGCAGGCCGATGAGGTGGGGGGCCACAGATACGCAGTATTTT.